The 23 T cell receptor beta chains in this list originate from one sample, sequenced in a study of shared clonotypes between healthy human individuals. As defined, naive CD8 cells were CD45RO-negative and positively selected for CCR7, with terminally differentiated effector memory CD45RA+ cells excluded. Method: immunoSEQ multiplex PCR; TCRdb's copy keeps in-frame clones and lacks some. The table shows millions of clones, with just under 95% occurring only once. The sample comprised naive CD8+ T cells sorted from blood. The receptors stem from a young man in good health.

Regarding this clone: Other DNA variants within this sample encode the same CDR3. The gene calls are TRBV5-1 and TRBJ1-1, with 8 positions matching TRBD1. Losses at the gene ends were 6 bases for V and 1 base for J; bases not matched to a gene: 2. The CDR3 sequence is 13 residues long. Germline values: CDR1 SGHRS, CDR2 YFSETQ. The CDR3 DNA sequence: TGCGCCAGCACCGGACAGGGGAACACTGAAGCTTTCTTT. Amino acids: CASTGQGNTEAFF.

The V gene is TRBV7-2, the J gene TRBJ2-7; maybe TRBD2 (6 bases). Trimming left V 4 bases short and J 2 bases short, with 9 bases between. CDR3 length: 13 amino acids. Germline CDR1 is SGHTA and CDR2 is FQGNSA. The CDR3 DNA follows: TGTGCCAGCAGCTCTAGCGTCACCTACGAGCAGTACTTC. Its protein is CASSSSVTYEQYF.

This clone was picked up one time. The chain joins TRBV6-5 to TRBJ2-7, with a tentative D call TRBD2 (6 bases). V was clipped by 2 bases and J by 4 bases, with 18 bases between them. This CDR3 has 16 amino acids. Germline assignment: CDR1 MNHEY and CDR2 SVGAGI. The CDR3 DNA follows: TGTGCCAGCAGTTACCAGAGACTAGAGGCTAAATACGAGCAGTACTTC. Its translation is CASSYQRLEAKYEQYF.

V is TRBV7-6 and J is TRBJ2-2, with 9 bases matching TRBD2. V was pared by 0 bases and J by 3 bases, with 2 bases of the junction left unmatched. The CDR3 consists of 16 residues. CDR1 is SGHVS and CDR2 is FNYEAQ in the germline V gene. The CDR3 sequence: CASSLALAGYTGELFF. The CDR3 bases are TGTGCCAGCAGCTTAGCTCTAGCGGGGTACACCGGGGAGCTGTTTTTT.

The chain employs TRBV6-1 and TRBJ1-5; D may be TRBD1 (5 bases). Between the trimmed V and J ends, which lost 1 base and 6 bases, there was a span of 7 bases. Germline values: CDR1 MNHNS, CDR2 SASEGT. The CDR3 extends over 13 amino acids. The CDR3 here is CASSEVGVQPQHF. Here the CDR3 DNA reads TGTGCCAGCAGTGAAGTAGGGGTTCAGCCCCAGCATTTT.

J is TRBJ2-7 and V is TRBV12-5; 7 bases fit TRBD1. Trimming took 4 bases from V and 5 from J; bases not matched to a gene: 8. CDR1 is LGHNT, CDR2 FRNRAP, per germline. The CDR3 runs 14 residues. CDR3 region: CASGSAGTADEQYF. As DNA, the CDR3 is TGTGCTAGTGGTTCTGCCGGGACAGCGGACGAGCAGTACTTC.

In this sample, this clone turned up once. J is TRBJ2-3 and V is TRBV6-6; D uncertain. The CDR3 consists of 11 residues. The V gene's germline CDR1 is MNHNY and CDR2 SVGAGI (reference sequence). Trimming left V 7 bases short and J 5 bases short, with 7 bases between. CDR3 in DNA: TGTGCCAGCAAGGGTGAAGATACGCAGTATTTT. Translated, it gives CASKGEDTQYF.

This chain connects TRBV5-5 to TRBJ2-5; D not resolved. Trimming shortened V by 0 bases and J by 5 bases, and 8 bases separated the two germline ends. The CDR3 extends over 13 amino acids. Germline V gene lookup returns CDR1 SGHKS and CDR2 YYEKEE (reference sequence). CDR3 residues: CASSLVGDETQYF. The DNA for the CDR3 is TGTGCCAGCAGCTTGGTTGGGGATGAGACCCAGTACTTC. The full variable domain, with the rest looked up from reference TRBV5-5 and TRBJ2-5, is DAGVTQSPTHLIKTRGQQVTLRCSPISGHKSVSWYQQVLGQGPQFIFQYYEKEERGRGNFPDRFSARQFPNYSSELNVNALLLGDSALYLCASSLVGDETQYFGPGTRLLVL.

This chain joins TRBV5-6 and TRBJ2-2; D might be TRBD2 (7 bases). The CDR3 loop spans 15 amino acids. The germline V gene has CDR1 SGHDT and CDR2 YYEEEE. V dropped 4 bases and J dropped 5 bases, with 15 bases sitting between them. The CDR3 DNA reads as TGTGCCAGCAGCCTCGGACTAGGGGGAACCGGGGAGCTGTTTTTT. Amino acids: CASSLGLGGTGELFF.

The V and J genes are TRBV10-1 and TRBJ2-5; 12 nucleotides align to TRBD1. Trimming cost V 6 bases and J 11 bases; bases outside gene matches: 10. The germline CDR1 and CDR2 sequences are WNHNN and SYGVQD (reference sequence). This CDR3 has 14 residues. The CDR3 sequence: CASRPGTGGSEQYF. The CDR3 DNA follows: TGCGCCAGCAGGCCCGGGACAGGGGGCTCTGAACAGTACTTC.

CDR3 sequence reads: CASSPMNREETQYF. CDR3 DNA: TGTGCCAGCAGCCCGATGAACAGGGAAGAGACCCAGTACTTC. The chain links TRBV11-2 to TRBJ2-5; D may be TRBD1 (6 bases). Germline loops: CDR1 SGHAT, CDR2 FQNNGV. CDR3 length: 14 residues. Trimming pared 5 bases from V and 3 bases from J, leaving 13 bases between.

This chain uses TRBV11-2 with TRBJ2-1; D is undetermined. The V and J ends lost 2 bases and 9 bases respectively, with 8 bases between them. The CDR3 spans 12 residues. Germline lookup yields CDR1 SGHAT and CDR2 FQNNGV. The DNA for the CDR3 is TGTGCCAGCAGCTTACTGTCCATTGAGCAGTTCTTC. Translation: CASSLLSIEQFF.

The chain uses TRBV13 and TRBJ1-5, with TRBD1 identical over 8 bases. Germline CDR1 reads PRHDT; CDR2 reads FYEKMQ (reference sequence). The V gene end was trimmed by 2 bases and the J gene end by 4 bases; junction bases not matched to a gene: 10. This CDR3 contains 17 residues. The CDR3 region has the DNA TGTGCCAGCAGCTTACCGGGACAGGTAGAACGAAATCAGCCCCAGCATTTT. Residues: CASSLPGQVERNQPQHF.

The chain recombines TRBV27 with TRBJ2-1; the D is unclear. The length of the CDR3 is 12 residues. Germline lookup yields CDR1 MNHEY and CDR2 SMNVEV (reference sequence). Trimming pared 3 bases from V and 8 bases from J, leaving 8 bases between. The CDR3 loop is CASSFSWDEQFF. In DNA form, the CDR3 reads TGTGCCAGCAGTTTTAGTTGGGATGAGCAGTTCTTC.

The chain combines TRBV9 with TRBJ2-7; tentative D call: TRBD1 (5 bases). This CDR3 contains 14 residues. Germline values: CDR1 SGDLS, CDR2 YYNGEE. The V end was cut by 0 bases, the J end by 5 bases, with 12 bases between. CDR3 loop: CASSVGPGYHEQYF. The DNA for the CDR3 is TGTGCCAGCAGCGTAGGCCCAGGGTACCACGAGCAGTACTTC.

This chain links TRBV6-5 with TRBJ2-7, with D tentatively TRBD1 (7 bases). Trimming stripped 6 bases from V and 5 bases from J, with 14 bases between. Germline V gene lookup returns CDR1 MNHEY and CDR2 SVGAGI. The CDR3 has 13 amino acids. The CDR3 DNA reads TGTGCCAGCAGAAGACAGGGAGGAAACGAGCAGTACTTC. The encoded protein is CASRRQGGNEQYF.

The chain employs TRBV4-1 and TRBJ2-1; 8 nucleotides align to TRBD2. Germline V CDR1 and CDR2: MGHRA, YSYEKL. The V gene end was trimmed by 8 bases and the J gene end by 9 bases; junction bases not matched to a gene: 9. CDR3 length equals 13 residues. The CDR3, as DNA: TGCGCCAGCGCAGCAGCGGGAGCTGGTGAGCAGTTCTTC. Translation gives CASAAAGAGEQFF.

This chain connects TRBV2 to TRBJ1-1; weak D call: TRBD1 (5 bases). V lost 6 bases and J lost 8, with 13 bases in between. Germline CDR1 SNHLY, CDR2 FYNNEI. There are 12 residues in the CDR3. This chain's CDR3 is CASRKGTVEAFF. The CDR3 coding sequence is TGTGCCAGCAGAAAGGGGACGGTAGAAGCTTTCTTT.

In its sample, this clone was seen once. As DNA, the CDR3 is TGTGCCAGCAGCGTAGGGACAGGGGCCTATGGCTACACCTTC. This translates into CASSVGTGAYGYTF. This chain connects TRBV9 to TRBJ1-2, with 9 bases fitting TRBD1. The CDR3 has 14 amino acids. The ends lost 0 bases at V and 4 bases at J; junction bases unmatched: 1. Germline values: CDR1 SGDLS, CDR2 YYNGEE.

In regard to this clone: Other nucleotide sequences from this sample produce the same CDR3. The chain couples TRBV27 to TRBJ2-7; either TRBD1 or TRBD2 may fit D (5 bases each). The CDR3 has 14 amino acids. CDR1 is MNHEY, CDR2 SMNVEV, per germline (reference sequence). V was trimmed by 5 bases and J by 2 bases, leaving 13 bases between them. CDR3 residues: CASSESGTPYEQYF. CDR3 DNA: TGTGCCAGCAGTGAATCCGGGACCCCCTACGAGCAGTACTTC.

V and J are TRBV7-3 and TRBJ2-5; D is undetermined. V was pared by 4 bases and J by 0 bases, with 6 bases between. The CDR3 contains 13 residues. CDR1 is SGHTA, CDR2 FQGTGA, per germline. The CDR3: CASSSINQETQYF. For the CDR3, the DNA is TGTGCCAGCAGCTCCATAAACCAAGAGACCCAGTACTTC.

This sequence joins TRBV7-8 and TRBJ1-2; D remains unclear. Germline V CDR1 and CDR2: SGHVS, FQNEAQ. V was pared by 0 bases and J by 0 bases, with 5 bases between. This CDR3 is built from 14 residues. The CDR3 DNA reads TGTGCCAGCAGCTTAGCGGACGCTAACTATGGCTACACCTTC. This encodes CASSLADANYGYTF.

The V and J genes are TRBV5-6 and TRBJ2-5; 15 bases align to TRBD2. The CDR3 is made up of 17 amino acids. V lost 0 bases to trimming and J lost 5 bases; unmatched junction nucleotides: 5. Germline lookup yields CDR1 SGHDT and CDR2 YYEEEE. The CDR3 DNA sequence: TGTGCCAGCAGCTTGGGGACTAGCGGGAGGGCCTGGGAGACCCAGTACTTC. This codes for CASSLGTSGRAWETQYF.